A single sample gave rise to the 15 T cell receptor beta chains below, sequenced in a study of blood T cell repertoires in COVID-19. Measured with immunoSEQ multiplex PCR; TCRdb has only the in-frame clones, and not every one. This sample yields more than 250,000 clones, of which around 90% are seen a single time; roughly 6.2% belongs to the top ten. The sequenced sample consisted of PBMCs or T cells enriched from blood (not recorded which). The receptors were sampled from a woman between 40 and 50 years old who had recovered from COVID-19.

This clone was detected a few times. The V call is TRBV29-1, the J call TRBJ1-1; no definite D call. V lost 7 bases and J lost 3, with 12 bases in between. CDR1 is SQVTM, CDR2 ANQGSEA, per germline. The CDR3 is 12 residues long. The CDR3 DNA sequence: TGCAGCGGTACTCCCGGTGACACTGAAGCTTTCTTT. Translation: CSGTPGDTEAFF.

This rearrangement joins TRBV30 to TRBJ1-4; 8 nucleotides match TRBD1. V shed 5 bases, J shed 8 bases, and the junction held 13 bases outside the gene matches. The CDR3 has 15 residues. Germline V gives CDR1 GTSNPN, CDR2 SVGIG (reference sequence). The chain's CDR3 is CAWAGGATPGEKLFF. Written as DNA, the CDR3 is TGTGCCTGGGCAGGGGGCGCAACCCCTGGGGAAAAACTGTTTTTT.

The CDR3 sequence is CASRSKREVSDEQYF. DNA for the CDR3: TGTGCCAGCAGATCTAAGCGGGAGGTTAGCGACGAGCAGTACTTC. The chain couples TRBV28 to TRBJ2-7, with 9 bases fitting TRBD2. The V and J ends lost 6 bases and 5 bases, in that order; junction bases with no gene match: 11. This CDR3 comprises 15 residues. Germline assignment: CDR1 MDHEN and CDR2 SYDVKM.

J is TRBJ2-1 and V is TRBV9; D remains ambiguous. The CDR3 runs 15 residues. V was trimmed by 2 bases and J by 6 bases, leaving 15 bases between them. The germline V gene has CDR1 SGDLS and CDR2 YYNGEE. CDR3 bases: TGTGCCAGCAGCGTTAGTCCTAGTAGTGGCAATGAGCAGTTCTTC. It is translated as CASSVSPSSGNEQFF. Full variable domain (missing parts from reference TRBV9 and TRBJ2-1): DSGVTQTPKHLITATGQRVTLRCSPRSGDLSVYWYQQSLDQGLQFLIQYYNGEERAKGNILERFSAQQFPDLHSELNLSSLELGDSALYFCASSVSPSSGNEQFFGPGTRLTVL.

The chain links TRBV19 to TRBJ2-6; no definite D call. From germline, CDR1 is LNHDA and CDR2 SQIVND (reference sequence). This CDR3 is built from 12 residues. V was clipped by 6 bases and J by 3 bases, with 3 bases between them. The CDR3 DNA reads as TGTGCCAGTAGCATTGGGGCCAACGTCCTGACTTTC. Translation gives CASSIGANVLTF.

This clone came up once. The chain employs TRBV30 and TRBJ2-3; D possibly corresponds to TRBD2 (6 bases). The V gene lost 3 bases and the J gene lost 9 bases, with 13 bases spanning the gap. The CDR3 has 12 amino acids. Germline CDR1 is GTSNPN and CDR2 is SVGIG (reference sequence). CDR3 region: CAWRPREWTQYF. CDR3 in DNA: TGTGCCTGGAGGCCCCGGGAGTGGACGCAGTATTTT.

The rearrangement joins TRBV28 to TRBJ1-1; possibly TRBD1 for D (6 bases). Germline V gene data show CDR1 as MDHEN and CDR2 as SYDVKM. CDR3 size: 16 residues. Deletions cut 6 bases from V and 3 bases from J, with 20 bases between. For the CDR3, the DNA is TGTGCCAGCAGGCCACAATTAGGGGGAGGGCACACTGAAGCTTTCTTT. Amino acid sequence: CASRPQLGGGHTEAFF.

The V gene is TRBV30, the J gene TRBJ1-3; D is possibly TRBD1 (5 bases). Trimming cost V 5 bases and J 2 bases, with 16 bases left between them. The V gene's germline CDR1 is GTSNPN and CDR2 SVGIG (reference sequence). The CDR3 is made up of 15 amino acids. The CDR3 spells CAWDAGVQTGNTIYF. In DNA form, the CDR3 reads TGTGCCTGGGACGCGGGGGTTCAGACTGGAAACACCATATATTTT.

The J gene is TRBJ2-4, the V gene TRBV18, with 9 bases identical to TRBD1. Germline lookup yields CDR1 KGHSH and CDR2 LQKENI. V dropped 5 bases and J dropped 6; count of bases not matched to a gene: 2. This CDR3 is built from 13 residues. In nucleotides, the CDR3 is TGTGCCAGCTCAACGGGACAGGGAAACATTCAGTACTTC. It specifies CASSTGQGNIQYF.

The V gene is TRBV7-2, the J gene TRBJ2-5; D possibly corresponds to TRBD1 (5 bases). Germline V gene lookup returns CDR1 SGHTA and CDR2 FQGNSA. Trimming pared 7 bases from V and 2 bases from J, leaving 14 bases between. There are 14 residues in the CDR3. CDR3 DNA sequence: TGTGCCAGCACCCCAGGGTGGAGTCAAGAGACCCAGTACTTC. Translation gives CASTPGWSQETQYF.

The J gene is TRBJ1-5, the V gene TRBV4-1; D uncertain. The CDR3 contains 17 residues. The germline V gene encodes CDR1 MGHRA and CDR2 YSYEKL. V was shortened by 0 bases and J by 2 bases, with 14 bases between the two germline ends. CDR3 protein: CASSQDPFGSGNQPQHF. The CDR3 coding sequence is TGCGCCAGCAGCCAAGACCCCTTTGGTAGTGGCAATCAGCCCCAGCATTTT.

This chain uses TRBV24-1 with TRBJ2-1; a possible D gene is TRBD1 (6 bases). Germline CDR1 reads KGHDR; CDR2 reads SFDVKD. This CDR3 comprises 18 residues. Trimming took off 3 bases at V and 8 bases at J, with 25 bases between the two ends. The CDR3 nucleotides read TGTGCCACCAGTGATGATACCATCGGGACAAGGTGGGGTGATGAGCAGTTCTTC. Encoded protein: CATSDDTIGTRWGDEQFF.

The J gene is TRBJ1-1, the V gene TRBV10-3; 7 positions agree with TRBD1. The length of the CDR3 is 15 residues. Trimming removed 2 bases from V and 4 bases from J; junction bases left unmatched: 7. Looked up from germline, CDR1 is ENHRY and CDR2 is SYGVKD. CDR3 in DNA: TGTGCCATCAGTGAGGAACGATCAGGGGGCACTGAAGCTTTCTTT. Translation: CAISEERSGGTEAFF.

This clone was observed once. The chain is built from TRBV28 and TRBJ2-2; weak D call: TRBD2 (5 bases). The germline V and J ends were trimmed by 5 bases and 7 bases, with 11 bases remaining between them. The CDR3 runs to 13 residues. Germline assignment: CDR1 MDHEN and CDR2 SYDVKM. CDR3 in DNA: TGTGCCAGCAGTCCCCTACTAGTCGGGGAGCTGTTTTTT. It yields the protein CASSPLLVGELFF.

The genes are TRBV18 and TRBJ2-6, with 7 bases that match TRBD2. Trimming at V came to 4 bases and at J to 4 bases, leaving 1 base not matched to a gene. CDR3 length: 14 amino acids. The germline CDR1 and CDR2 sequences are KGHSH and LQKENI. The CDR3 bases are TGTGCCAGCTCACTCGGGAGGGGGGCCAACGTCCTGACTTTC. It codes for CASSLGRGANVLTF.